Listed here are 21 T cell receptor beta chains from one sample, sequenced in a study of cytotoxic CD8 clonotypes in ibrutinib-treated CLL. Generated by immunoSEQ multiplex PCR, the TCRdb table keeps only in-frame clones and is missing some. The sample lists around 300,000 clones; 80% were seen once. Here the sequenced sample was PBMCs, taken before ibrutinib treatment. These receptors came from a human donor with chronic lymphocytic leukemia.

The CDR3 DNA sequence: TGTGCCAGTAGTATCGGGGGCGCCGCCAAAAACATTCAGTACTTC. It is translated as CASSIGGAAKNIQYF. The genes are TRBV19 and TRBJ2-4, with D perhaps matching TRBD1 or TRBD2 (6 bases each). The germline V gene encodes CDR1 LNHDA and CDR2 SQIVND (reference sequence). The V gene lost 3 bases and the J gene lost 1 base, with 10 bases spanning the gap. The CDR3 length is 15 residues.

The chain joins TRBV10-3 to TRBJ2-7; D could derive from TRBD1 or TRBD2 (5 bases each). The V and J ends lost 11 bases and 5 bases respectively, with 16 bases between them. The CDR3 sequence is 12 residues long. Germline CDR1 ENHRY, CDR2 SYGVKD. CDR3 region: CASREGVHEQYF. As DNA, the CDR3 is TGTGCCTCCCGGGAAGGGGTCCACGAGCAGTACTTC.

The gene calls are TRBV9 and TRBJ1-5; D uncertain. The V gene's germline CDR1 is SGDLS and CDR2 YYNGEE. CDR3 length equals 14 residues. V was trimmed by 3 bases and J by 3 bases, leaving 10 bases between them. The CDR3 nucleotides are TGTGCCAGCAGCGCGACGGTGCTCAATCAGCCCCAGCATTTT. It yields the protein CASSATVLNQPQHF.

The rearrangement links TRBV4-2 to TRBJ1-3; maybe TRBD1 (5 bases). The germline V gene has CDR1 LGHNA and CDR2 YNFKEQ. Trimming removed 4 bases at V and 0 bases at J, with 16 bases between. This CDR3 spans 17 amino acids. CDR3 sequence: CASSLFSAGSSGNTIYF. In DNA, the CDR3 is TGTGCCAGCAGCCTTTTTTCGGCAGGGAGCTCTGGAAACACCATATATTTT.

The chain recombines TRBV6-1 with TRBJ2-1, with a weak D call TRBD1 (6 bases). Trimming removed 4 bases at V and 4 bases at J, with 29 bases between. Looked up from germline, CDR1 is MNHNS and CDR2 is SASEGT. The length of the CDR3 is 20 residues. CDR3 coding DNA: TGTGCCAGCAGTGGCAGATCCGGGACAACAAAGGGCGGGCTATACAATGAGCAGTTCTTC. Its protein is CASSGRSGTTKGGLYNEQFF.

The V call is TRBV7-2, the J call TRBJ2-5, with D possibly being TRBD1 or TRBD2 (5 bases each). Germline CDR1 SGHTA, CDR2 FQGNSA. The CDR3 is 13 residues long. V lost 4 bases and J 5 bases, leaving 11 bases between the germline ends. The CDR3 DNA follows: TGTGCCAGCAGCTCCCAGGGAGTTGAGACCCAGTACTTC. Protein product: CASSSQGVETQYF.

The chain employs TRBV4-3 and TRBJ2-1; unclear D gene. This CDR3 is built from 18 residues. The germline V and J ends were trimmed by 0 bases and 7 bases, with 22 bases remaining between them. CDR1 and CDR2 from the germline V gene are LGHNA and YSLEER. This CDR3 is CASSQDSSRLVRGNEQFF. CDR3 DNA: TGCGCCAGCAGCCAAGATTCTTCTCGGCTAGTTCGTGGAAATGAGCAGTTCTTC.

This clone was found a few times. V and J are TRBV27 and TRBJ2-3; 8 nucleotides line up with TRBD2. The V and J ends lost 6 bases and 4 bases, in that order; junction bases with no gene match: 9. The CDR3 is 15 amino acids. From germline, CDR1 is MNHEY and CDR2 SMNVEV (reference sequence). DNA for the CDR3: TGTGCCAGCAGAACCGGGACTAGGGAGCCAGATACGCAGTATTTT. Translating it yields CASRTGTREPDTQYF.

This chain joins TRBV10-1 and TRBJ2-7; 7 positions match TRBD2. The germline CDR1 and CDR2 sequences are WNHNN and SYGVQD (reference sequence). J lost 3 bases, V lost 4 bases, and 6 bases had no gene match. This CDR3 has 14 residues. CDR3 nucleotides: TGCGCCAGCAGTGTTGGGACTACCGACTACGAGCAGTACTTC. Translation: CASSVGTTDYEQYF.

This clone showed up just a few times. The chain carries TRBV27 and TRBJ2-7, with D possibly being TRBD2 (5 bases). This CDR3 is 12 amino acids long. Germline V CDR1 and CDR2: MNHEY, SMNVEV (reference sequence). Trimming took off 6 bases at V and 7 bases at J, with 13 bases between the two ends. The CDR3: CASRTQTGEQYF. The CDR3 nucleotides are TGTGCCAGCAGAACCCAAACGGGGGAGCAGTACTTC.

J is TRBJ2-1 and V is TRBV7-3; 7 positions match TRBD2. This CDR3 has 17 residues. Trimming at V came to 0 bases and at J to 2 bases, leaving 7 bases not matched to a gene. Per the germline V gene, CDR1 is SGHTA and CDR2 is FQGTGA. The DNA for the CDR3 is TGTGCCAGCAGCTTAACCGGGGCTAGCGGTCCCTACAATGAGCAGTTCTTC. Translation: CASSLTGASGPYNEQFF. Based on the CDR3 plus reference TRBV7-3 and TRBJ2-1, the full variable domain is GAGVSQTPSNKVTEKGKYVELRCDPISGHTALYWYRQSLGQGPEFLIYFQGTGAADDSGLPNDRFFAVRPEGSVSTLKIQRTERGDSAVYLCASSLTGASGPYNEQFFGPGTRLTVL.

The V gene is TRBV18, the J gene TRBJ1-1; 7 positions match TRBD1. The CDR3 loop spans 15 amino acids. CDR1 and CDR2 (germline): KGHSH, LQKENI. The junction had 4 bases not matched to a gene; V was cut back by 3 bases and J by 0 bases. CDR3 in DNA: TGTGCCAGCTCACCTCTGGACAGGATGAACACTGAAGCTTTCTTT. This gives the protein CASSPLDRMNTEAFF. Full variable domain (outside the CDR3, taken from reference TRBV18 and TRBJ1-1): NAGVMQNPRHLVRRRGQEARLRCSPMKGHSHVYWYRQLPEEGLKFMVYLQKENIIDESGMPKERFSAEFPKEGPSILRIQQVVRGDSAAYFCASSPLDRMNTEAFFGQGTRLTVV.

J is TRBJ1-2 and V is TRBV19; D ambiguous. Germline V gene lookup returns CDR1 LNHDA and CDR2 SQIVND (reference sequence). The CDR3 is 18 amino acids. Trimming shortened V by 0 bases and J by 0 bases, and 17 bases separated the two germline ends. The CDR3 spells CASSIDRNLLLTNYGYTF. The CDR3 DNA reads TGTGCCAGTAGTATAGACCGGAACCTCCTTTTAACTAACTATGGCTACACCTTC.

The rearrangement links TRBV5-4 to TRBJ2-3; weak D call: TRBD1 (6 bases). The length of the CDR3 is 15 residues. Germline V gene data show CDR1 as SGHNT and CDR2 as YYREEE (reference sequence). The V gene lost 1 base and the J gene lost 6 bases, with 15 bases spanning the gap. CDR3 protein: CASSLRTQGSDTQYF. CDR3 sequence (DNA): TGTGCCAGCAGCTTGCGGACTCAGGGGTCCGATACGCAGTATTTT.

The chain uses TRBV6-6 and TRBJ2-1; 10 bases align to TRBD2. This CDR3 spans 15 amino acids. V gave up 0 bases and J gave up 8 bases; unmatched junction bases: 4. CDR1 is MNHNY and CDR2 is SVGAGI in the germline V gene (reference sequence). This CDR3 is CASSYSLAGADEQFF. CDR3 nucleotide sequence: TGTGCCAGCAGTTACTCCCTAGCGGGAGCGGATGAGCAGTTCTTC.

The rearrangement joins TRBV7-9 to TRBJ2-1; 10 nucleotides match TRBD2. CDR1 is SEHNR and CDR2 is FQNEAQ in the germline V gene (reference sequence). CDR3 length equals 13 residues. V was pared by 10 bases and J by 9 bases, with 9 bases of the junction left unmatched. The CDR3 nucleotides are TGTGCCACCTGGGGGACTAGCGACGGTGAGCAGTTCTTC. Residues: CATWGTSDGEQFF.

The gene calls are TRBV9 and TRBJ2-7; TRBD2 is a possible D gene (5 bases). V gave up 1 base and J gave up 0 bases, with 11 bases separating them. This CDR3 has 15 residues. Germline CDR1 reads SGDLS; CDR2 reads YYNGEE. The chain's CDR3 is CASSVYERSSYEQYF. The CDR3 nucleotides are TGTGCCAGCAGCGTATACGAGCGGAGCTCCTACGAGCAGTACTTC.

The chain uses TRBV6-5 and TRBJ2-7; 10 positions match TRBD1. After removal of 8 bases from V and 3 bases from J, the junction contained 4 bases not matched to a gene. Germline assignment: CDR1 MNHEY and CDR2 SVGAGI. The CDR3 is 13 amino acids. The CDR3 sequence is CASAGTGVYEQYF. In nucleotides, the CDR3 is TGTGCCAGCGCCGGGACAGGGGTCTACGAGCAGTACTTC.

This chain uses TRBV27 with TRBJ2-2; D may be TRBD2 (6 bases). The CDR3 loop spans 15 amino acids. Per germline, CDR1 MNHEY and CDR2 SMNVEV (reference sequence). The V end lost 2 bases, the J end lost 5 bases, and 12 bases lay between the germline ends. In DNA form, the CDR3 reads TGTGCCAGCAGTTTAGACGAGGGAGGTACCGGGGAGCTGTTTTTT. This encodes CASSLDEGGTGELFF.

This chain connects TRBV2 to TRBJ2-7; no firm D call. V was pared by 6 bases and J by 0 bases, with 12 bases between. This CDR3 contains 14 residues. Per the germline V gene, CDR1 is SNHLY and CDR2 is FYNNEI. The CDR3 protein is CASSEPPRSYEQYF. The CDR3 DNA sequence: TGTGCCAGCAGCGAACCACCCCGCTCCTACGAGCAGTACTTC.

The rearrangement uses TRBV19 and TRBJ2-2; 7 bases fit TRBD1. CDR1 LNHDA and CDR2 SQIVND come from the germline V gene (reference sequence). The length of the CDR3 is 20 residues. Trimming cost V 1 base and J 4 bases; bases outside gene matches: 18. In DNA, the CDR3 is TGTGCCAGTAGTATAGCCCATCGACAGGGAGTTGGGCGTGGCACCGGGGAGCTGTTTTTT. It translates to CASSIAHRQGVGRGTGELFF.